A single sample gave rise to the 8 T cell receptor beta chains below, sequenced in a study of blood T cells in healthy people across ages. Using a J-beta primer mix together with a sample-barcoded 5' primer, a second PCR was run for roughly 6 to 11 cycles. TCRdb re-analysed the 5' RACE reads in MiXCR, keeping a single row per CDR3 protein. The sample shows 850,000 to 950,000 distinct CDR3 sequences, more than 25% of them seen only once. Sequencing was performed on blood. These receptors were obtained from a woman aged 80 or over in good health.

V is TRBV20-1 and J is TRBJ2-1; D might be TRBD2 (5 bases). V lost 3 bases and J 8 bases, leaving 17 bases between the germline ends. The germline V gene encodes CDR1 DFQATT and CDR2 SNEGSKA (reference sequence). This CDR3 is 14 amino acids long. CDR3 region: CSARPSTPRDEQFF. In DNA form, the CDR3 reads TGCAGTGCTAGGCCTAGCACCCCGCGGGATGAGCAGTTCTTC.

V and J are TRBV2 and TRBJ1-1; 11 nucleotides agree with TRBD1. Trimming at V came to 8 bases and at J to 4 bases, leaving 9 bases not matched to a gene. The CDR3 runs 15 residues. Per germline, CDR1 SNHLY and CDR2 FYNNEI. CDR3 DNA: TGTGCCAGCGGCTTTTGGGACAGGGGGACCACTGAAGCTTTCTTT. This encodes CASGFWDRGTTEAFF.

This clonotype occurred many times. This chain joins TRBV27 and TRBJ2-7; TRBD2 might be the D (6 bases). Germline lookup yields CDR1 MNHEY and CDR2 SMNVEV (reference sequence). The CDR3 has 16 residues. V lost 6 bases, J lost 1 base, and 19 bases lay in between. CDR3 coding DNA: TGTGCCAGCAGCCCTGGCTTGGTCCTAGCGTCCTACGAGCAGTACTTC. Its translation: CASSPGLVLASYEQYF.

This clonotype was recorded a few times. The chain combines TRBV5-5 with TRBJ1-1, with D possibly being TRBD1 (6 bases). This CDR3 is built from 14 residues. Trimming pared 6 bases from V and 0 bases from J, leaving 12 bases between. Germline V gene lookup returns CDR1 SGHKS and CDR2 YYEKEE (reference sequence). This CDR3 is CASTWGQMNTEAFF. As DNA, the CDR3 is TGTGCCAGCACCTGGGGACAAATGAACACTGAAGCTTTCTTT.

This clonotype was counted between two and nine times. The genes are TRBV18 and TRBJ1-4; D is undetermined. CDR3 length: 12 amino acids. The V gene lost 6 bases and the J gene lost 7 bases, with 9 bases spanning the gap. Germline CDR1 reads KGHSH; CDR2 reads LQKENI. CDR3 in DNA: TGTGCCAGCTCGCCCGGCAGTGAAAAACTGTTTTTT. Translated, it gives CASSPGSEKLFF.

V gene TRBV9 combines with J gene TRBJ2-3, with 8 bases that match TRBD2. J lost 5 bases, V lost 3 bases, and 8 bases had no gene match. The germline V gene has CDR1 SGDLS and CDR2 YYNGEE. CDR3 length: 15 residues. In nucleotides, the CDR3 is TGTGCCAGCAGCGATCTGCGGGGGGTGGGAGATACGCAGTATTTT. Its protein product is CASSDLRGVGDTQYF. The full variable domain, its missing parts supplied by reference TRBV9 and TRBJ2-3, is DSGVTQTPKHLITATGQRVTLRCSPRSGDLSVYWYQQSLDQGLQFLIQYYNGEERAKGNILERFSAQQFPDLHSELNLSSLELGDSALYFCASSDLRGVGDTQYFGPGTRLTVL.

The rearrangement joins TRBV20-1 to TRBJ1-4; D gene ambiguous. The germline gives CDR1 DFQATT, CDR2 SNEGSKA (reference sequence). V was trimmed by 1 base and J by 0 bases, leaving 6 bases between them. CDR3 length: 14 residues. The DNA of the CDR3 is TGCAGTGCTAGAGGGGTCGCAACTAATGAAAAACTGTTTTTT. Its protein product is CSARGVATNEKLFF.

This clonotype was observed at least ten times. The V and J genes are TRBV20-1 and TRBJ2-5; no clear D gene. CDR3 length: 12 amino acids. V was pared by 3 bases and J by 9 bases, with 14 bases between. Germline-derived CDR1 and CDR2 are DFQATT and SNEGSKA (reference sequence). CDR3 in amino acids: CSASEPDEAQYF. CDR3 DNA: TGCAGTGCTAGCGAGCCCGATGAGGCCCAGTACTTC.